Below are 24 T cell receptor beta chains sequenced from a single sample in a study of cytomegalovirus exposure and HLA in healthy donors (dated by TCRdb to about 2017). The protocol used for the library was the immunoSEQ multiplex PCR assay. The multiplex PCR relied on a mix of 60 forward primers for TCR Vbeta segments and 13 reverse primers for TCR Jbeta segments. Entries here come from immuneACCESS through TCRdb and include only in-frame sequences with V and J called. Some clones fail to appear in such tables; in the studies checked, an unresolved V gene covers under half of the shortfall, and the cause of the remainder is unknown. The sample table includes 150,000 to 200,000 clones. In total, the top ten clones hold 6.5% of the sample. The sample was PBMCs. Receptors originate from a man aged 25 to 40 in good health and CMV-seronegative.

The J gene is TRBJ2-1, the V gene TRBV4-2, with TRBD2 identical over 13 bases. Germline values: CDR1 LGHNA, CDR2 YNFKEQ. Trimming at V came to 0 bases and at J to 7 bases, leaving 6 bases not matched to a gene. The CDR3 has 17 amino acids. CDR3 coding DNA: TGTGCCAGCAGCCAAGATCTTAGGACTAGCGGGAGTAATGAGCAGTTCTTC. It specifies CASSQDLRTSGSNEQFF.

V and J are TRBV27 and TRBJ1-3, with TRBD1 matching 11 bases. V lost 6 bases and J lost 0; bases outside the gene matches: 10. The CDR3 is 18 amino acids. Germline CDR1 is MNHEY and CDR2 is SMNVEV (reference sequence). CDR3 amino acids: CASSGRTGGMGSGNTIYF. The CDR3, as DNA: TGTGCCAGCAGCGGGAGGACAGGGGGCATGGGCTCTGGAAACACCATATATTTT.

The chain employs TRBV7-9 and TRBJ2-5, with 7 positions matching TRBD1. The trim removed 4 bases at V and 0 bases at J, leaving 2 bases unmatched. This CDR3 is built from 14 residues. The germline V gene encodes CDR1 SEHNR and CDR2 FQNEAQ (reference sequence). The CDR3 is CASSSGQYQETQYF. The DNA of the CDR3 is TGTGCCAGCAGCTCGGGACAGTACCAAGAGACCCAGTACTTC.

The CDR3: CASSPGAGGLLVSEQYF. The CDR3 DNA is TGTGCCAGCTCACCAGGAGCGGGGGGTCTCCTCGTCTCCGAGCAGTACTTC. The V call is TRBV18, the J call TRBJ2-5; 9 nucleotides align to TRBD2. The end of the DNA is better explained by TRBJ2-7, so the J call may be wrong. Germline V gene sequence: CDR1 KGHSH, CDR2 LQKENI. The CDR3 extends over 17 amino acids.

The chain carries TRBV18 and TRBJ2-7; a possible D gene is TRBD2 (6 bases). Trimming took off 5 bases at V and 6 bases at J, with 20 bases between the two ends. The CDR3 covers 15 residues. The germline gives CDR1 KGHSH, CDR2 LQKENI. CDR3 in amino acids: CASSSSGTSVLEQYF. In nucleotides, the CDR3 is TGTGCCAGCTCATCGTCCGGGACTTCCGTACTCGAGCAGTACTTC.

J is TRBJ1-1 and V is TRBV9; tentative D call: TRBD1 (6 bases). Germline assignment: CDR1 SGDLS and CDR2 YYNGEE. V lost 3 bases to trimming and J lost 1 base, with 16 bases between them. The CDR3 consists of 16 residues. This CDR3 is CASSGSVQGANTEAFF. CDR3 in DNA: TGTGCCAGCAGCGGTAGTGTACAGGGAGCGAACACTGAAGCTTTCTTT.

The V call is TRBV6-4, the J call TRBJ2-1, with 8 positions matching TRBD2. This CDR3 spans 17 amino acids. Germline assignment: CDR1 MRHNA and CDR2 SNTAGT. J lost 8 bases, V lost 0 bases, and 12 bases had no gene match. The CDR3 DNA reads as TGTGCCAGCAGTGACTCCACCGGGGGGGAGGTCGGCGATGAGCAGTTCTTC. It translates to CASSDSTGGEVGDEQFF.

The rearrangement uses TRBV11-1 and TRBJ1-3; tentatively, D is TRBD1 (6 bases). Germline V gives CDR1 SGHAT, CDR2 FQDESV (reference sequence). Between the trimmed V and J ends, which lost 5 bases and 0 bases, there was a span of 11 bases. CDR3 length: 15 residues. The CDR3 DNA follows: TGTGCCAGCAGCATCGCAGGGGACTCTGGAAACACCATATATTTT. Translating gives CASSIAGDSGNTIYF.

This chain uses TRBV27 with TRBJ2-3; D is perhaps TRBD2 (5 bases). The CDR3 contains 15 residues. V was cut by 2 bases and J by 2 bases, with 11 bases left in between. The germline gives CDR1 MNHEY, CDR2 SMNVEV (reference sequence). Here the CDR3 reads CASSLEGYLTDTQYF. For the CDR3, the DNA is TGTGCCAGCAGTTTAGAGGGATACCTCACAGATACGCAGTATTTT.

The rearrangement uses TRBV30 and TRBJ1-6; 8 bases are a match to TRBD1. CDR3 length: 15 amino acids. The junction had 5 bases not matched to a gene; V was cut back by 2 bases and J by 5 bases. Germline V gene data show CDR1 as GTSNPN and CDR2 as SVGIG (reference sequence). The CDR3 DNA reads as TGTGCCTGGAGTTACAGGGGGATTGATAATTCACCCCTCCACTTT. Amino acids: CAWSYRGIDNSPLHF.

The genes are TRBV6-1 and TRBJ1-4; 8 nucleotides line up with TRBD1. The CDR3 sequence is 15 residues long. Trimming took 6 bases from V and 7 from J; bases not matched to a gene: 10. In germline, CDR1 is MNHNS, CDR2 SASEGT. In nucleotides, the CDR3 is TGTGCCAGCAGAGACCAGGGGGCTTCGTTTGAAAAACTGTTTTTT. Its protein product is CASRDQGASFEKLFF.

V usage is TRBV19 and J usage is TRBJ1-2; TRBD1 aligns across 7 bases. The ends lost 5 bases at V and 3 bases at J; junction bases unmatched: 0. This CDR3 contains 12 residues. Germline V gene sequence: CDR1 LNHDA, CDR2 SQIVND (reference sequence). The CDR3 here is CASSQGDYGYTF. In nucleotides, the CDR3 is TGTGCCAGTAGTCAGGGGGACTATGGCTACACCTTC.

J is TRBJ1-1 and V is TRBV9, with D unresolved. V was shortened by 0 bases and J by 1 base, with 13 bases between the two germline ends. CDR3 length: 16 residues. Germline-derived CDR1 and CDR2 are SGDLS and YYNGEE. In nucleotides, the CDR3 is TGTGCCAGCAGCGTAGGGGCCACCGGAAGGAACACTGAAGCTTTCTTT. It encodes CASSVGATGRNTEAFF.

The chain has TRBV28 and TRBJ1-4, with D maybe TRBD1 (6 bases). The length of the CDR3 is 16 residues. Germline V lookup: CDR1 MDHEN, CDR2 SYDVKM. V was clipped by 3 bases and J by 4 bases, with 15 bases between them. CDR3 loop: CASSFSGGAGNEKLFF. The CDR3 nucleotides are TGTGCCAGCAGTTTCTCGGGGGGCGCGGGTAATGAAAAACTGTTTTTT.

The chain recombines TRBV30 with TRBJ2-2, with 8 bases matching TRBD1. Germline CDR1 is GTSNPN and CDR2 is SVGIG (reference sequence). The junction had 11 bases not matched to a gene; V was cut back by 4 bases and J by 4 bases. The CDR3 contains 16 residues. The CDR3 protein is CAWTLPTGAFTGELFF. In nucleotides, the CDR3 is TGTGCCTGGACCCTACCGACAGGGGCCTTCACCGGGGAGCTGTTTTTT.

This chain connects TRBV7-7 to TRBJ2-3, with D perhaps matching TRBD1 (6 bases). The CDR3 sequence is 16 residues long. V was pared by 6 bases and J by 1 base, with 17 bases between. Germline CDR1 SSHAT, CDR2 FNYEAQ (reference sequence). CDR3 sequence (DNA): TGTGCCAGCAGTTACGCGCCGGCAGGGGGCACAGATACGCAGTATTTT. The encoded protein is CASSYAPAGGTDTQYF.

Concerning this clone itself: Different DNA sequences within this sample yield the same CDR3. This rearrangement joins TRBV15 to TRBJ1-5; TRBD1 matches 11 bases. The CDR3 is 16 residues long. Germline V gene data show CDR1 as LNHNV and CDR2 as YYDKDF (reference sequence). V lost 0 bases, J lost 3 bases, and 1 base stayed unmatched. The CDR3 DNA reads TGTGCCACCAGCAGAGAGGGACAGGGGGTCAATCAGCCCCAGCATTTT. Its translation: CATSREGQGVNQPQHF.

The gene calls are TRBV28 and TRBJ2-7; D is perhaps TRBD1 (6 bases). V was pared by 3 bases and J by 1 base, with 13 bases between. CDR3 length: 15 amino acids. Looked up from germline, CDR1 is MDHEN and CDR2 is SYDVKM. The CDR3 DNA reads TGTGCCAGCAGTTTGGACGGACAGAATTCCTACGAGCAGTACTTC. It encodes CASSLDGQNSYEQYF.

This chain joins TRBV27 and TRBJ1-2, with D tentatively TRBD1 (6 bases). CDR1 MNHEY and CDR2 SMNVEV come from the germline V gene (reference sequence). This CDR3 is 14 amino acids long. The V end lost 5 bases, the J end lost 4 bases, and 14 bases lay between the germline ends. The CDR3 DNA reads as TGTGCCAGCAGTGCTGACAGGATAGGCTATGGCTACACCTTC. Protein product: CASSADRIGYGYTF.

The J gene is TRBJ1-3, the V gene TRBV5-1; 7 nucleotides agree with TRBD1. This CDR3 spans 15 amino acids. Germline CDR1 reads SGHRS; CDR2 reads YFSETQ. After removal of 4 bases from V and 4 bases from J, the junction contained 8 bases not matched to a gene. This CDR3 is CASSQTGTGGNTIYF. CDR3 sequence (DNA): TGCGCCAGCAGCCAGACAGGGACGGGGGGAAACACCATATATTTT. The whole variable domain, filled in from reference TRBV5-1 and TRBJ1-3, reads KAGVTQTPRYLIKTRGQQVTLSCSPISGHRSVSWYQQTPGQGLQFLFEYFSETQRNKGNFPGRFSGRQFSNSRSEMNVSTLELGDSALYLCASSQTGTGGNTIYFGEGSWLTVV.

This chain connects TRBV11-2 to TRBJ2-1; the match to TRBD2 covers 7 bases. Losses at the gene ends were 5 bases for V and 8 bases for J; bases not matched to a gene: 12. The CDR3 runs to 15 residues. Germline lookup yields CDR1 SGHAT and CDR2 FQNNGV. CDR3 nucleotides: TGTGCCAGCAGCCCACTAGCGAGTGGGATCGATGAGCAGTTCTTC. Translating it yields CASSPLASGIDEQFF. Full variable domain (rest looked up from reference TRBV11-2 and TRBJ2-1): EAGVAQSPRYKIIEKRQSVAFWCNPISGHATLYWYQQILGQGPKLLIQFQNNGVVDDSQLPKDRFSAERLKGVDSTLKIQPAKLEDSAVYLCASSPLASGIDEQFFGPGTRLTVL.

The CDR3 region is CASSLRAGGVYGYTF. For the CDR3, the DNA is TGTGCCAGCAGCCTAAGGGCAGGGGGCGTCTATGGCTACACCTTC. The chain uses TRBV27 and TRBJ1-2; 8 nucleotides agree with TRBD1. The trim removed 6 bases at V and 4 bases at J, leaving 10 bases unmatched. CDR3 size: 15 residues. The V gene's germline CDR1 is MNHEY and CDR2 SMNVEV (reference sequence).

The rearrangement joins TRBV9 to TRBJ2-3, with 9 bases that match TRBD2. The germline CDR1 and CDR2 sequences are SGDLS and YYNGEE. V was pared by 3 bases and J by 0 bases, with 5 bases of the junction left unmatched. The CDR3 is made up of 16 amino acids. The CDR3 coding sequence is TGTGCCAGCAGCGGCCGAGCGGGAGGTAGCACAGATACGCAGTATTTT. Its translation is CASSGRAGGSTDTQYF.

The V call is TRBV28, the J call TRBJ2-1, with 8 bases lining up with TRBD2. J was trimmed by 4 bases and V by 2 bases; bases with no gene match: 10. Germline CDR1 and CDR2: MDHEN and SYDVKM. The CDR3 contains 17 residues. The CDR3 sequence is CASSLSVTSGLYNEQFF. The DNA of the CDR3 is TGTGCCAGCAGTTTAAGCGTTACTAGCGGTTTATACAATGAGCAGTTCTTC.